This TCR beta chain stems from a study of blood T cells in healthy people across ages. Across the study: Template switching caught about one barcoded beta molecule for each two T cells.

CDR1 is SGHTA and CDR2 is FQGNSA in the germline V gene. V lost 4 bases to trimming and J lost 8 bases; unmatched junction nucleotides: 11. The CDR3 is made up of 15 amino acids. A second PCR of roughly 7 to 11 cycles used a sample-barcoded 5' primer and a J-beta primer mix. TCRdb used MiXCR to reprocess the 5' RACE reads, holding one entry per CDR3 protein. The sample holds some 900,000 distinct CDR3 sequences, around 48% seen once. The receptor was isolated from a man aged 30-40 years in good health. The sequencing input was blood. This rearrangement joins TRBV7-2 to TRBJ2-1; 7 positions match TRBD2. DNA for the CDR3: TGTGCCAGCAGCTACTCGTTAGCTGCGGGGGATGAGCAGTTCTTC. Protein product: CASSYSLAAGDEQFF.